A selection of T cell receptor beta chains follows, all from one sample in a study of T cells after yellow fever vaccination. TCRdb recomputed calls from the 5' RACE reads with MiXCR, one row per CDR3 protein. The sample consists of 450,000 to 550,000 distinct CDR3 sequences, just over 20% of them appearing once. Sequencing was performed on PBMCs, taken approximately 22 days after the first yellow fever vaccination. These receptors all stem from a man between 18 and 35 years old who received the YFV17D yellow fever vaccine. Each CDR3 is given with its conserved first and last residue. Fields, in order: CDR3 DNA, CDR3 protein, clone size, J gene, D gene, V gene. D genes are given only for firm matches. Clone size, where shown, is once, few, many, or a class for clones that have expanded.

TGTGCCACCAGGACAGGGGACACCGGGGAGCTGTTTTTT,CATRTGDTGELFF,-,TRBJ2-2,TRBD1,TRBV7-2
TGTGCCAGCACCTCCTTGGGGGGGAATTCACCCCTCCACTTT,CASTSLGGNSPLHF,few,TRBJ1-6,-,TRBV12-3/TRBV12-4
TGTGCCAGCAGCCCCGGGCCCAATGAAAAACTGTTTTTT,CASSPGPNEKLFF,many,TRBJ1-4,-,TRBV5-1
TGTGCCAGCAGACTCGGACAGGGTGCAGATACGCAGTATTTT,CASRLGQGADTQYF,few,TRBJ2-3,TRBD1,TRBV6-5
TGCGCCAGCAGCTTGGTAGCGGGGGCCATAGAGACCCAGTACTTC,CASSLVAGAIETQYF,once,TRBJ2-5,TRBD2,TRBV5-1
TGCGCCAGCAGCTTGGATTGGGGCCCCTTTGAGCAGTACTTC,CASSLDWGPFEQYF,-,TRBJ2-7,-,TRBV5-1
TGTGCCAGCAGCGTCCAGGACGGATCCTACGAGCAGTACTTC,CASSVQDGSYEQYF,-,TRBJ2-7,-,TRBV9
TGCAGTGCTAGAGGACAGGGGGGTCATGGCTACACCTTC,CSARGQGGHGYTF,few,TRBJ1-2,TRBD1,TRBV20-1
TGCAGTGCTAGAGGGGACAGGGCCACAGATACGCAGTATTTT,CSARGDRATDTQYF,-,TRBJ2-3,TRBD1,TRBV20-1
TGTGCCAGCTCAACTCCGGGACTAGCGGGATCACTAGCCAAAAACATTCAGTACTTC,CASSTPGLAGSLAKNIQYF,few,TRBJ2-4,TRBD2,TRBV18
TGTGCCAGCAGCTTGGCACGGGAGACCCAGTACTTC,CASSLARETQYF,many,TRBJ2-5,-,TRBV5-1
TGTGCCAGCGGTGGGGACAGGGGGCCCGGGGAGCTGTTTTTT,CASGGDRGPGELFF,-,TRBJ2-2,TRBD1,TRBV2
TGTGCCAGCAGCCAAGGAGGGACCGCCACTCCCCAGCATTTT,CASSQGGTATPQHF,few,TRBJ1-5,-,TRBV3-1
TGTGCCAGTAGTCTACAGGGGGTGGGGGAGCAGTTCTTC,CASSLQGVGEQFF,-,TRBJ2-1,TRBD1,TRBV19
TGCGCCAGCAGCCTCTCCCCCGGGGTAGCGGTCACAGATACGCAGTATTTT,CASSLSPGVAVTDTQYF,few,TRBJ2-3,-,TRBV5-1
TGTGCCAGCAGCATCCCTGAGCGGGGGCGAAACGAGCAGTACTTC,CASSIPERGRNEQYF,few,TRBJ2-7,TRBD2,TRBV7-9
TGTGCCAGCACCCCCGGGTTAGCCTTAGAGACCCAGTACTTC,CASTPGLALETQYF,-,TRBJ2-5,-,TRBV6-2/TRBV6-3
TGCGCCAGCAGCTCCCCCGGTCAAGGAGCGGGGGATAGCACAGATACGCAGTATTTT,CASSSPGQGAGDSTDTQYF,few,TRBJ2-3,TRBD2,TRBV5-1
TGCAGTGCTAGAGATTCCCAGCGGGGGGTCATAGAGTCGGAGCAGTTCTTC,CSARDSQRGVIESEQFF,-,TRBJ2-1,TRBD2,TRBV20-1
TGTGCCAGCAGCCCGACAGCCACGAACACCGGGGAGCTGTTTTTT,CASSPTATNTGELFF,many,TRBJ2-2,-,TRBV7-7
TGTGCCAGCACCGTACCAAATCAGCCCCAGCATTTT,CASTVPNQPQHF,few,TRBJ1-5,-,TRBV7-2
TGCAGTGCTGGGACTAGCCACACCTACGAGCAGTACTTC,CSAGTSHTYEQYF,-,TRBJ2-7,TRBD2,TRBV20-1
TGTGCCAGCAGCTTAAAGGATCTGGCGGTCCCCCGAGGTCGGTCCGGGGAGCTGTTTTTT,CASSLKDLAVPRGRSGELFF,few,TRBJ2-2,-,TRBV7-3
TGTGCCAGCTCACCGCAACAGCTAGAGACCCAGTACTTC,CASSPQQLETQYF,-,TRBJ2-5,-,TRBV18
TGTGCCAGCTTTACATCCGGGACAGGGTTCGATACGCAGTATTTT,CASFTSGTGFDTQYF,few,TRBJ2-3,TRBD1,TRBV6-1